Following are 8 T cell receptor beta chains from one sample sequenced in a study of control samples from healthy donors and cancer patients (TCRdb year 2020). The library was obtained by the immunoSEQ multiplex PCR assay. The source is immuneACCESS, and TCRdb retained only in-frame sequences with V and J called. Part of the clones is not carried over; for the studies checked, unresolved V genes explain less than half of this, and the remainder is unexplained. Across this sample there are some 140,000 clones, with roughly 92% seen only once. The leading ten clones occupy roughly 12% of the sample. Material: blood. The receptors here all came from a man under 40 in good health.

The rearrangement joins TRBV27 to TRBJ2-1; the match to TRBD1 covers 7 bases. Trimming took 4 bases from V and 5 from J; bases not matched to a gene: 8. CDR3 length equals 15 residues. CDR1 and CDR2 from the germline V gene are MNHEY and SMNVEV (reference sequence). This chain's CDR3 is CASSYLTGYNNEQFF. The CDR3 DNA sequence: TGTGCCAGCAGTTACTTGACAGGGTATAACAATGAGCAGTTCTTC.

The chain couples TRBV7-9 to TRBJ2-5; D gene ambiguous. CDR1 is SEHNR, CDR2 FQNEAQ, per germline (reference sequence). V dropped 1 base and J dropped 3 bases, with 6 bases sitting between them. The CDR3 loop spans 13 amino acids. The CDR3 region is CASSLVTEETQYF. CDR3 coding DNA: TGTGCCAGCAGCTTAGTAACAGAAGAGACCCAGTACTTC.

Comment on this clone: At one of its ends the junction is not consistent with the germline gene, which may arise from a read error. J is TRBJ1-3 and V is TRBV7-7; D is unclear. This CDR3 has 15 residues. Looked up from germline, CDR1 is SSHAT and CDR2 is FNYEAQ (reference sequence). CDR3 protein: CASSPDTGTGNTIYF. As DNA, the CDR3 is TGTGCTAGCAGCCCCGACACTGGGACTGGAAACACCATATATTTT.

This chain connects TRBV27 to TRBJ1-2; 7 bases are a match to TRBD1. The CDR3 is 12 amino acids. V was clipped by 5 bases and J by 8 bases; unmatched bases: 5. The germline CDR1 and CDR2 sequences are MNHEY and SMNVEV (reference sequence). The CDR3 DNA sequence: TGTGCCAGCAGTCAGGACAGGCGGGGCTACACCTTC. It is translated as CASSQDRRGYTF.

The V call is TRBV5-6, the J call TRBJ2-7, with 9 nucleotides matching TRBD2. Germline CDR1 is SGHDT and CDR2 is YYEEEE. The CDR3 totals 15 residues. J gave up 4 bases and V 3 bases, and 8 bases lay outside the gene matches. The DNA for the CDR3 is TGTGCCAGCAGCTCACGGCGGGAGGGCTTTTACGAGCAGTACTTC. This encodes CASSSRREGFYEQYF.

The V call is TRBV7-2, the J call TRBJ1-2, with 7 bases that match TRBD1. Germline V gene sequence: CDR1 SGHTA, CDR2 FQGNSA. Trimming removed 6 bases from V and 4 bases from J; junction bases left unmatched: 5. CDR3 size: 13 residues. The DNA of the CDR3 is TGTGCCAGCAGGACAGGGTCCGGCTATGGCTACACCTTC. Protein sequence: CASRTGSGYGYTF. Full variable domain (rest looked up from reference TRBV7-2 and TRBJ1-2): GAGVSQSPSNKVTEKGKDVELRCDPISGHTALYWYRQSLGQGLEFLIYFQGNSAPDKSGLPSDRFSAERTGGSVSTLTIQRTQQEDSAVYLCASRTGSGYGYTFGSGTRLTVV.

V usage is TRBV5-4 and J usage is TRBJ2-1; 9 bases map to TRBD2. Germline assignment: CDR1 SGHNT and CDR2 YYREEE (reference sequence). This CDR3 has 15 residues. V gave up 6 bases and J gave up 7 bases; unmatched junction bases: 11. DNA of the CDR3: TGTGCCAGCACCCTTAGCGGGAGAGGGCAAAATGAGCAGTTCTTC. Encoded protein: CASTLSGRGQNEQFF.

J is TRBJ1-2 and V is TRBV29-1, with D possibly TRBD1 on 6 matching bases. From germline, CDR1 is SQVTM and CDR2 ANQGSEA. V lost 3 bases and J lost 3, with 20 bases in between. This CDR3 region has 16 residues. The CDR3: CSVEGYGGQHHYGYTF. For the CDR3, the DNA is TGCAGCGTTGAGGGATACGGCGGACAGCACCACTATGGCTACACCTTC.